This entry is about one T cell receptor (beta chain). The antigen is undetermined. A much larger clone is a single base away; this may be a read error. It was with a sample-barcoded 5' primer and a J-beta primer mix that a second PCR of roughly 7 to 11 cycles was run. TCRdb analysed the 5' RACE reads with MiXCR anew, one entry per CDR3 protein. The data contain about 620,000 distinct CDR3 sequences, under 65% of them seen just once; the ten biggest clones take up less than 15%. This sample is part of a study of blood T cells in healthy people across ages. Study-level findings and limits: In these data, TCR beta diversity tracked strongly with naive T cell percentage.

CDR3 length: 14 residues. The germline V gene has CDR1 SQVTM and CDR2 ANQGSEA. Unmatched junction bases numbered 7, after V lost 4 bases and J lost 6 bases. Extractions gave at least 6 micrograms of total RNA per sample. This TCR was recovered from an elderly woman in good health. The chain joins TRBV29-1 to TRBJ2-1; 9 bases agree with TRBD1. The sample comprised blood. The CDR3 reads CSVAGTGTFNEQFF. The CDR3, as DNA: TGCAGCGTTGCCGGGACAGGGACCTTCAATGAGCAGTTCTTC.